This T cell receptor (beta chain) emerged from a study of cytomegalovirus exposure and HLA in healthy donors. Findings and limits, study-wide: Solely CMV serostatus was available to characterize immune exposure. Association of roughly 18,000 TCR beta sequences with HLA alleles was found at 0.05 false discovery rate in a later analysis.

Germline lookup yields CDR1 SGHRS and CDR2 YFSETQ. Deletions cut 0 bases from V and 7 bases from J, with 11 bases between. This CDR3 spans 14 amino acids. As regards this clone: Its antigen is not known.

Primers included in the PCR were 60 Vbeta and 13 Jbeta primers. Some clones are missing from TCRdb's copy, which holds only in-frame ones; the method was immunoSEQ multiplex PCR. The repertoire holds about 130,000 clones, with approximately 87% as singletons. Sequencing used PBMCs. V and J are TRBV5-1 and TRBJ1-5; TRBD1 is a possible D gene (5 bases). This receptor was taken from a man in his late teens or twenties in good health and CMV-seropositive. The CDR3 DNA is TGCGCCAGCAGCTTGGACCCAGGGAGGCAGCCCCAGCATTTT. Amino acids: CASSLDPGRQPQHF.